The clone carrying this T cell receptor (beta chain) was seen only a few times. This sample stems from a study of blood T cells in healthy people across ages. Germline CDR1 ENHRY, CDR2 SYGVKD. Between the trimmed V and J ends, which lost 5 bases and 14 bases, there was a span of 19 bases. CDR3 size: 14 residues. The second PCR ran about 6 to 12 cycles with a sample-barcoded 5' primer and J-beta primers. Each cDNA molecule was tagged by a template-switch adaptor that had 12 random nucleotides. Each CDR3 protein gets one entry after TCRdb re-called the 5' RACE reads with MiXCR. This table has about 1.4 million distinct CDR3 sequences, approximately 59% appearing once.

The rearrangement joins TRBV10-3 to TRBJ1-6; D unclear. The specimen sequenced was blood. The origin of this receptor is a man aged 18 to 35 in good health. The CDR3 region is CAISIDGPLSTLHF. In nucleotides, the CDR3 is TGTGCCATCAGTATCGACGGGCCCCTATCGACCCTCCACTTT.